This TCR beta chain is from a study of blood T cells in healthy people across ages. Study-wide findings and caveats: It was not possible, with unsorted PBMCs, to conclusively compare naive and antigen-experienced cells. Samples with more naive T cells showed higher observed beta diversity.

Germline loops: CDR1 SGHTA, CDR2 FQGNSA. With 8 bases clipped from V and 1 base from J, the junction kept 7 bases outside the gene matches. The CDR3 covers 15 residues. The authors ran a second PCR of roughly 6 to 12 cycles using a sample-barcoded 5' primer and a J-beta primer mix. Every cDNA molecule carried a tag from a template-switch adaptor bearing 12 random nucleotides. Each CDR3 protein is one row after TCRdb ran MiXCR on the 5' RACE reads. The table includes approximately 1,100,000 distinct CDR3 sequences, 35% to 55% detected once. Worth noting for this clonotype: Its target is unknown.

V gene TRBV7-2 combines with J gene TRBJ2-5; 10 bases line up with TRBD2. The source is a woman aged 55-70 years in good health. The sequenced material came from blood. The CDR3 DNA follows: TGTGCCAGCCTGCTGGGACTAGCGTTCCAAGAGACCCAGTACTTC. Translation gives CASLLGLAFQETQYF.